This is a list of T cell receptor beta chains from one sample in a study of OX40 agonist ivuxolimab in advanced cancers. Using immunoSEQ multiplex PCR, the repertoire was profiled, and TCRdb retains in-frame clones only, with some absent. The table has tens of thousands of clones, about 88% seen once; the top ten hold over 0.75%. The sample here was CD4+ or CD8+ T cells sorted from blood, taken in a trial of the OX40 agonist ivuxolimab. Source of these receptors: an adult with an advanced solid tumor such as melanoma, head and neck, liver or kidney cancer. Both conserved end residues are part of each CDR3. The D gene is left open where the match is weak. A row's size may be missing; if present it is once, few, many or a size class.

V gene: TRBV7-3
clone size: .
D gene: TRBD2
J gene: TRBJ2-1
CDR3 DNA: TGTGCCAGCAGCGGGGGACTAGCGGGAGGGCCACGGGCTTACAATGAGCAGTTCTTC
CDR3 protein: CASSGGLAGGPRAYNEQFF

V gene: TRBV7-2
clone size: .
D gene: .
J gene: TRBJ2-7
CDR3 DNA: TGTGCCAGCAGCCAGAGCCCGTCCGGCGAGCAGTACTTC
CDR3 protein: CASSQSPSGEQYF

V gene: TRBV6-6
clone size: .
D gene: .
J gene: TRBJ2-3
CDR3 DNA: TGTGCCAGCAACAAGATCAACACAGATACGCAGTATTTT
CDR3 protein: CASNKINTDTQYF

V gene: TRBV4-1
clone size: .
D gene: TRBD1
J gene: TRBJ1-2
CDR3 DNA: TGCGCCAGCAGTCGCAGGGATATTCGGATCGGACAGGGCAACTATGGCTACACCTTC
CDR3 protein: CASSRRDIRIGQGNYGYTF

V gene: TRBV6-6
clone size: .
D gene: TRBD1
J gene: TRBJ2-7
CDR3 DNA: TGTGCCAGCAGTTACTCGGGCCAGGGGGCGTCCGAGCAGTACTTC
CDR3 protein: CASSYSGQGASEQYF

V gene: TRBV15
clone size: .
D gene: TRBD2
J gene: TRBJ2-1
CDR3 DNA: TGTGCCACCAGCAGTCGACTAGCGGGGGCCTACAATGAGCAGTTCTTC
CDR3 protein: CATSSRLAGAYNEQFF

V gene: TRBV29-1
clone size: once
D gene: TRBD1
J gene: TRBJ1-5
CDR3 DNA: TGCAGCGTTGGACAGGGAAGCCAGCCCCAGCATTTT
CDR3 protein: CSVGQGSQPQHF

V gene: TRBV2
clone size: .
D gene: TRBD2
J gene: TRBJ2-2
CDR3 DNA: TGTGCCAGCACCTTAGCGGGAGGGAACACCGGGGAGCTGTTTTTT
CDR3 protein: CASTLAGGNTGELFF

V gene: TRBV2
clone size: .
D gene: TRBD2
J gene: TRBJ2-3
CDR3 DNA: TGTGCCAGCAGTGTCCTAGCGGGAGGCACAGATACGCAGTATTTT
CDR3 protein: CASSVLAGGTDTQYF

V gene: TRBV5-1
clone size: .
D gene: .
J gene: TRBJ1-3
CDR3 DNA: TGCGCTAGCAGCTTGGAAGCTACCCTCGGAAACACCATATATTTT
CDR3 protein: CASSLEATLGNTIYF

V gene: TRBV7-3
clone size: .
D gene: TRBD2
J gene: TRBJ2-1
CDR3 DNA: TGTGCCAGCAGCCTAAGCGGGAGGGGGTACAATGAGCAGTTCTTC
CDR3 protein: CASSLSGRGYNEQFF

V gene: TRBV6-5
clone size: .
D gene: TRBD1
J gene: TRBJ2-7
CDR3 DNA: TGTGCCAGCAGTCGGGGACAGGCGAGCTCCTACGAGCAGTACTTC
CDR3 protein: CASSRGQASSYEQYF

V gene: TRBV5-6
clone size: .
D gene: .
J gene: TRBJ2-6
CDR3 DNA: TGTGCCAGCAGCTCTGGGGCCAACGTCCTGACTTTC
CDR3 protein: CASSSGANVLTF

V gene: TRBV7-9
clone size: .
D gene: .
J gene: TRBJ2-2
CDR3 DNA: TGTGCCAGCAGCTCGGACTACTACACCGGGGAGCTGTTTTTT
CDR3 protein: CASSSDYYTGELFF

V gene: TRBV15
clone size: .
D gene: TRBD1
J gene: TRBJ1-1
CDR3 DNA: TGTGCCACCAGGCGGGACAGGGGAGTCGATAATGAAGCTTTCTTT
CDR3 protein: CATRRDRGVDNEAFF

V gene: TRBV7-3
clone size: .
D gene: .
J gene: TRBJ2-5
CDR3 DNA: TGTGCCAGCAGCTTCTCCGGGACGGAAGAGACCCAGTACTTC
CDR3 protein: CASSFSGTEETQYF

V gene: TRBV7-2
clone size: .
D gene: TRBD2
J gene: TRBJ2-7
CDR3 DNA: TGTGCCAGCAGCCGTAGCGGGAGCTCCTACGAGCAGTACTTC
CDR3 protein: CASSRSGSSYEQYF

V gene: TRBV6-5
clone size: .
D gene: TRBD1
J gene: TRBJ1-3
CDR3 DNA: TGTGCCAGCAACCCAGGGGGCTCTGGAAACACCATATATTTT
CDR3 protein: CASNPGGSGNTIYF

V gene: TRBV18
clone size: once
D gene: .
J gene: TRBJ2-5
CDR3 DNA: TGTGCCAGCTCACCGGGGGCAGGGCGACAAGAGACCCAGTACTTC
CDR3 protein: CASSPGAGRQETQYF

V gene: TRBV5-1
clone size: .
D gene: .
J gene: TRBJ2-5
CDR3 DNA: TGCGCCAGCAGCGTCCGGGCCCAGAGTGGAGAGACCCAGTACTTC
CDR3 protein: CASSVRAQSGETQYF

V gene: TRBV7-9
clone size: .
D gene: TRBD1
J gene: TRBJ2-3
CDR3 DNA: TGTGCCAGCGCCCCGGACAGGGCCCGCACAGATACGCAGTATTTT
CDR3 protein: CASAPDRARTDTQYF

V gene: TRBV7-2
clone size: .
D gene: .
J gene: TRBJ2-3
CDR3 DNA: TGTGCCAGCAGCTTAGTCCTTCGCTCCACAGATACGCAGTATTTT
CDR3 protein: CASSLVLRSTDTQYF

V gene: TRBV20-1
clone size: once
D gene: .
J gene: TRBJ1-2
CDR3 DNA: TGCAGTGCCGGGACGGACTATGGCTACACCTTC
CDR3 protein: CSAGTDYGYTF

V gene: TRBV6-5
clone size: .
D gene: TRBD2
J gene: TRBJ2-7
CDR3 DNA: TGTGCCAGCAGAGGACTAGCGGGAGGCTACGAGCAGTACTTC
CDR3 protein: CASRGLAGGYEQYF

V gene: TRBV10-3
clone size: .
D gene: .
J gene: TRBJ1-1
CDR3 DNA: TGTGCCATCAATGGACAACCGAACACTGAAGCTTTCTTT
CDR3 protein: CAINGQPNTEAFF

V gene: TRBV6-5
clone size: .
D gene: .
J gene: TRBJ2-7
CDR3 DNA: TGTGCCAGCAGAAAGCAGCTGGGGCTCTACGAGCAGTACTTC
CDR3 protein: CASRKQLGLYEQYF

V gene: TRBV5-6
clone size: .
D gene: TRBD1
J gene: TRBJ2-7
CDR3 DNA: TGTGCCAGCAGCTCCACGTTGGGGACAGGGTACTTC
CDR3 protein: CASSSTLGTGYF

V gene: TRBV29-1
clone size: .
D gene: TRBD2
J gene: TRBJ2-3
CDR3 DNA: TGCAGCGCCTCGGGACTAGCGGGATACACAGATACGCAGTATTTT
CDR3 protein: CSASGLAGYTDTQYF